This passage covers 21 T cell receptor beta chains from one sample sequenced in a study of control samples from healthy donors and cancer patients (dated by TCRdb to the early 2020s). Receptors were amplified or captured by the immunoSEQ multiplex PCR assay. TCRdb's version of the immuneACCESS table is confined to in-frame rearrangements and falls short of the full clone set. An unresolved V gene accounts for under half of the shortfall where checked; the remainder is of unknown origin. The sample table contains roughly 130,000 clones; only one count was recorded for about 92% of them. The ten largest clones capture around 1.8% of the sample. Sequenced material: PBMCs. The receptors were gathered from a man in his fifties or sixties with head and neck cancer.

This clone is labeled as medium-sized. The chain recombines TRBV5-5 with TRBJ2-2, with D tentatively TRBD1 or TRBD2 (5 bases each). Germline V gene data show CDR1 as SGHKS and CDR2 as YYEKEE (reference sequence). V shed 0 bases and J shed 6 bases, with 18 bases lying between them. The CDR3 loop spans 17 amino acids. In DNA form, the CDR3 reads TGTGCCAGCAGCTTGGGAAGCGTGGGGACGAGGGCCGGGGAGCTGTTTTTT. It translates to CASSLGSVGTRAGELFF.

This sequence joins TRBV30 and TRBJ1-5; D not resolved. V was clipped by 0 bases and J by 0 bases, with 6 bases between them. Germline V lookup: CDR1 GTSNPN, CDR2 SVGIG (reference sequence). The CDR3 is 14 amino acids. CDR3 amino acids: CAWSVGNSNQPQHF. In nucleotides, the CDR3 is TGTGCCTGGAGTGTGGGTAATAGCAATCAGCCCCAGCATTTT.

Comments on this clone: One end of the junction fails to match germline, which may point to a read error. V is TRBV3-1 (or the pseudogene TRBV3-2) and J is TRBJ1-2; 8 positions agree with TRBD1. The CDR3 sequence is 15 residues long. Germline assignment: CDR1 LGHDT and CDR2 YNNKEL (reference sequence). CDR3 residues: CASSLNFRDRSLIAF. CDR3 bases: TGTGCCAGCAGCCTTAACTTCCGGGACAGGTCTCTTATCGCCTTC.

The chain recombines TRBV9 with TRBJ1-4; D is unclear. The germline CDR1 and CDR2 sequences are SGDLS and YYNGEE. V was shortened by 0 bases and J by 8 bases, with 11 bases between the two germline ends. The length of the CDR3 is 14 residues. The CDR3 DNA reads TGTGCCAGCAGCGTAGACGGGGAACGGGAAAAACTGTTTTTT. This codes for CASSVDGEREKLFF.

The rearrangement joins TRBV3-1 (or the pseudogene TRBV3-2) to TRBJ2-3, with D tentatively TRBD1 (5 bases). CDR3 length equals 15 residues. V was cut by 5 bases and J by 1 base, with 13 bases left in between. Germline CDR1 is LGHDT and CDR2 is YNNKEL (reference sequence). The CDR3, as DNA: TGTGCCAGCAGCTCCGTAGGGGTGGGCACAGATACGCAGTATTTT. It specifies CASSSVGVGTDTQYF.

The chain combines TRBV6-6 with TRBJ2-4, with a tentative D call TRBD1 (5 bases). This CDR3 is built from 15 residues. Trimming took off 6 bases at V and 3 bases at J, with 15 bases between the two ends. Germline CDR1 and CDR2: MNHNY and SVGAGI (reference sequence). This CDR3 reads CASSSPTDDKNIQYF. The CDR3, as DNA: TGTGCCAGCAGCTCTCCGACAGACGACAAAAACATTCAGTACTTC.

The chain carries TRBV6-4 and TRBJ2-2; 9 bases are shared with TRBD1. Germline V CDR1 and CDR2: MRHNA, SNTAGT. The CDR3 covers 14 residues. Trimming took 8 bases from V and 3 from J; bases not matched to a gene: 4. The DNA for the CDR3 is TGTGCCAGCGGGACAGGGTTGGACACCGGGGAGCTGTTTTTT. Its protein is CASGTGLDTGELFF.

This rearrangement joins TRBV3-1 (or the pseudogene TRBV3-2) to TRBJ2-3, with 10 positions matching TRBD1. This CDR3 has 16 amino acids. Germline CDR1 is LGHDT and CDR2 is YNNKEL (reference sequence). Trimming at V came to 1 base and at J to 4 bases, leaving 5 bases not matched to a gene. The CDR3 reads CASSQAGTGAADTQYF. CDR3 sequence (DNA): TGTGCCAGCAGCCAAGCGGGGACAGGGGCGGCAGATACGCAGTATTTT.

The chain is built from TRBV6-5 and TRBJ2-7; D is possibly TRBD1 (5 bases). Germline lookup yields CDR1 MNHEY and CDR2 SVGAGI. V was trimmed by 2 bases and J by 3 bases, leaving 11 bases between them. CDR3 length: 14 amino acids. The CDR3 region has the DNA TGTGCCAGCAGTTACGAAAAGGGGAACTACGAGCAGTACTTC. Translating gives CASSYEKGNYEQYF.

The V gene is TRBV6-5, the J gene TRBJ1-1; D might be TRBD1 (6 bases). From germline, CDR1 is MNHEY and CDR2 SVGAGI. V was shortened by 8 bases and J by 0 bases, with 10 bases between the two germline ends. CDR3 length: 13 amino acids. CDR3 coding DNA: TGTGCCAGCGGCGGACAGTTGAACACTGAAGCTTTCTTT. This encodes CASGGQLNTEAFF.

The sample holds one count of this clone. This chain connects TRBV5-1 to TRBJ1-1, with D unresolved. The CDR3 is 15 amino acids. Germline CDR1 SGHRS, CDR2 YFSETQ. Deletions cut 1 base from V and 1 base from J, with 11 bases between. CDR3 nucleotide sequence: TGCGCCAGCAGCTTGAAGAGTGGGCAGAACACTGAAGCTTTCTTT. This gives the protein CASSLKSGQNTEAFF.

The chain recombines TRBV18 with TRBJ1-5, with D tentatively TRBD1 (5 bases). Germline V gene lookup returns CDR1 KGHSH and CDR2 LQKENI. Trimming left V 6 bases short and J 7 bases short, with 13 bases between. The CDR3 is made up of 13 amino acids. The DNA of the CDR3 is TGTGCCAGCTCGGTTTGGGACGGCCAGCCCCAGCATTTT. It encodes CASSVWDGQPQHF.

The V and J genes are TRBV7-8 and TRBJ1-4, with unresolved D. V dropped 0 bases and J dropped 1 base, with 9 bases sitting between them. This CDR3 is built from 16 residues. The germline gives CDR1 SGHVS, CDR2 FQNEAQ. CDR3 residues: CASSLAPGRTNEKLFF. The CDR3 bases are TGTGCCAGCAGCTTAGCTCCCGGTCGAACTAATGAAAAACTGTTTTTT.

Here the CDR3 DNA reads TGTGCCAGTACCTCACAGGGGGCCAATCAGCCCCAGCATTTT. The encoded protein is CASTSQGANQPQHF. V usage is TRBV19 and J usage is TRBJ1-5; 9 bases are shared with TRBD1. This CDR3 region has 14 residues. Germline-derived CDR1 and CDR2 are LNHDA and SQIVND (reference sequence). Unmatched junction bases numbered 4, after V lost 7 bases and J lost 3 bases.

This clone was seen a single time. This chain joins TRBV5-5 and TRBJ2-7; 9 bases line up with TRBD2. The CDR3 spans 18 residues. Trimming cost V 4 bases and J 3 bases; bases outside gene matches: 17. Germline values: CDR1 SGHKS, CDR2 YYEKEE (reference sequence). The CDR3 here is CASSRTVAGASGGYEQYF. In nucleotides, the CDR3 is TGTGCCAGCAGCCGGACAGTAGCGGGGGCCTCGGGCGGCTACGAGCAGTACTTC.

The chain couples TRBV24-1 to TRBJ2-3, with 10 bases that match TRBD2. V was pared by 5 bases and J by 2 bases, with 6 bases of the junction left unmatched. The CDR3 has 16 amino acids. CDR1 KGHDR and CDR2 SFDVKD come from the germline V gene. The DNA for the CDR3 is TGTGCCACCAGTGCCGTTACTAGCGGGGTCACAGATACGCAGTATTTT. This translates into CATSAVTSGVTDTQYF.

The chain links TRBV7-9 to TRBJ1-2; possible D gene TRBD1, 5 bases. CDR3 length equals 13 residues. V was shortened by 7 bases and J by 5 bases, with 14 bases between the two germline ends. Germline V gene data show CDR1 as SEHNR and CDR2 as FQNEAQ (reference sequence). The DNA of the CDR3 is TGTGCCAGCATCCAGGAGGGGACGTATGGCTACACCTTC. Protein product: CASIQEGTYGYTF.

This clone was recorded a few times. The chain joins TRBV7-3 to TRBJ1-1; a possible D gene is TRBD1 (5 bases). V was pared by 2 bases and J by 4 bases, with 11 bases between. The CDR3 covers 14 residues. CDR1 is SGHTA and CDR2 is FQGTGA in the germline V gene. CDR3 DNA sequence: TGTGCCAGCAGCTTATCAACTAGGGGCACTGAAGCTTTCTTT. Amino acids: CASSLSTRGTEAFF. Filled out from reference TRBV7-3 and TRBJ1-1, the complete variable domain reads GAGVSQTPSNKVTEKGKYVELRCDPISGHTALYWYRQSLGQGPEFLIYFQGTGAADDSGLPNDRFFAVRPEGSVSTLKIQRTERGDSAVYLCASSLSTRGTEAFFGQGTRLTVV.

In its sample, this clone was seen a few times. This rearrangement joins TRBV5-1 to TRBJ1-1; D gene uncertain. There are 14 residues in the CDR3. Per germline, CDR1 SGHRS and CDR2 YFSETQ. Between the trimmed V and J ends, which lost 4 bases and 1 base, there was a span of 11 bases. CDR3 coding DNA: TGCGCCAGCAGCCCAACAGCGTCGAACACTGAAGCTTTCTTT. It encodes CASSPTASNTEAFF.

The sample holds one count of this clone. This chain links TRBV7-9 with TRBJ2-2; D is unclear. Germline-derived CDR1 and CDR2 are SEHNR and FQNEAQ (reference sequence). The ends were cut back, 1 base at V and 5 bases at J, with 8 bases in the middle. CDR3 length equals 14 residues. In DNA form, the CDR3 reads TGTGCCAGCAGCTTAGTTTGGGATACCGGGGAGCTGTTTTTT. This sequence encodes CASSLVWDTGELFF. Variable domain in full (rest from reference TRBV7-9 and TRBJ2-2): DTGVSQNPRHKITKRGQNVTFRCDPISEHNRLYWYRQTLGQGPEFLTYFQNEAQLEKSRLLSDRFSAERPKGSFSTLEIQRTEQGDSAMYLCASSLVWDTGELFFGEGSRLTVL.

The chain employs TRBV18 and TRBJ2-3; 9 nucleotides align to TRBD2. Looked up from germline, CDR1 is KGHSH and CDR2 is LQKENI. The CDR3 has 16 residues. Losses at the gene ends were 1 base for V and 3 bases for J; bases not matched to a gene: 5. The CDR3 nucleotides read TGTGCCAGCTCACCACTCCTAGCGGGGTCGACAGATACGCAGTATTTT. It yields the protein CASSPLLAGSTDTQYF. Variable domain in full (rest from reference TRBV18 and TRBJ2-3): NAGVMQNPRHLVRRRGQEARLRCSPMKGHSHVYWYRQLPEEGLKFMVYLQKENIIDESGMPKERFSAEFPKEGPSILRIQQVVRGDSAAYFCASSPLLAGSTDTQYFGPGTRLTVL.